Below, one T cell receptor (beta chain) is given with its context. Clones were read by immunoSEQ multiplex PCR, and TCRdb kept only the in-frame ones, dropping some. The top ten hold approximately 3.1% of the sample, which has about 220,000 clones, over 65% seen once. This specimen belongs to a study of blood T cell repertoires in COVID-19. V shed 7 bases and J 2 bases; nucleotides not matched to a gene: 11. Per the germline V gene, CDR1 is SGHAT and CDR2 is FQDESV (reference sequence). This CDR3 contains 16 residues. The rearrangement links TRBV11-1 to TRBJ2-1; 7 bases fit TRBD2. Sample: PBMCs or T cells enriched from blood (not recorded which). This TCR derives from a woman aged 60-75 years who had recovered from COVID-19. DNA for the CDR3: TGTGCCAGCACCCGGGCGGCGGGGGAAGCCTACAATGAGCAGTTCTTC. Translating gives CASTRAAGEAYNEQFF. Full variable domain (outside the CDR3, taken from reference TRBV11-1 and TRBJ2-1): EAEVAQSPRYKITEKSQAVAFWCDPISGHATLYWYRQILGQGPELLVQFQDESVVDDSQLPKDRFSAERLKGVDSTLKIQPAELGDSAMYLCASTRAAGEAYNEQFFGPGTRLTVL.